This T cell receptor beta chain was recovered during a study of CD8 T cells in Susac syndrome. The CDR3 length is 13 residues. V was pared by 4 bases and J by 5 bases, with 5 bases of the junction left unmatched. Germline CDR1 SQVTM, CDR2 ANQGSEA. RNA in amounts of roughly 0.45 to 1 ug was reverse transcribed with random hexamers. The authors amplified TCR beta CDR3 across 54 Vbeta and 13 Jbeta using immunoSEQ multiplex PCR. A single record per CDR3 protein comes from TCRdb applying MiXCR to the immunoSEQ multiplex PCR reads. The table lists around 230,000 distinct CDR3 sequences, approximately 95% of them singletons.

Source material: CD4+ T cells from PBMCs. The chain carries TRBV29-1 and TRBJ2-5; 9 bases map to TRBD2. The receptor's source is a human donor with Susac syndrome. This CDR3 is CSVALSGRETQYF. Here the CDR3 DNA reads TGCAGCGTTGCGTTGAGCGGGAGGGAGACCCAGTACTTC.